These T cell receptor beta chains were read from a single sample in a study of T cell changes during pregnancy in multiple sclerosis. Some clones are missing from TCRdb's copy, which holds only in-frame ones; the method was immunoSEQ multiplex PCR. The table records around 34,000 clones, roughly nine tenths of them present only once. The sample here was CD8+ T cells from peripheral blood mononuclear cells, taken after pregnancy. The receptors shown here come from a female donor with multiple sclerosis, enrolled in a pregnancy study. Each CDR3 is given with its conserved first and last residue. The D gene is left open where the match is weak. Size is omitted from some rows. Given values are once, few, many or a class for expanded clones.

j_call clone_size v_call cdr3_length d_call cdr3_aa cdr3_nt
TRBJ1-2 NA TRBV9 16 TRBD1 CASSETGGLTNYGYTF TGTGCCAGCAGCGAGACAGGGGGCCTCACTAACTATGGCTACACCTTC
TRBJ1-1 NA TRBV5-6 12 NA CASSLFYTEAFF TGTGCCAGCAGCCTCTTTTACACTGAAGCTTTCTTT
TRBJ2-2 NA TRBV7-9 15 NA CASSDEDFSGGELFF TGTGCCAGCAGCGATGAGGACTTCTCGGGAGGGGAGCTGTTTTTT
TRBJ2-2 NA TRBV6-5 15 NA CASSYSGTNTGELFF TGTGCCAGCAGTTACTCGGGCACGAACACCGGGGAGCTGTTTTTT
TRBJ2-7 NA TRBV2 16 NA CASRGFGTQGSYEQYF TGTGCCAGCAGAGGATTTGGGACACAAGGATCCTACGAGCAGTACTTC
TRBJ2-1 NA TRBV7-3 16 TRBD2 CASSLSGGLIYNEQFF TGTGCCAGCAGCTTATCGGGGGGATTGATTTACAATGAGCAGTTCTTC
TRBJ2-1 NA TRBV11-2 15 TRBD2 CASSLVGTSFHEQFF TGTGCCAGCAGCTTAGTGGGGACTAGTTTCCATGAGCAGTTCTTC
TRBJ1-1 NA TRBV11-2 13 NA CASSLVANTEAFF TGTGCCAGCAGCTTAGTAGCGAACACTGAAGCTTTCTTT
TRBJ2-3 NA TRBV14 17 NA CASSQTPGGLSTDTQYF TGTGCCAGCAGCCAAACACCGGGGGGCCTTAGCACAGATACGCAGTATTTT
TRBJ2-7 NA TRBV27 13 NA CASSLGTSYEQYF TGTGCCAGCAGTTTAGGGACATCCTACGAGCAGTACTTC
TRBJ1-5 once TRBV6-5 14 NA CASSYGATNQPQHF TGTGCCAGCAGTTACGGAGCCACCAATCAGCCCCAGCATTTT
TRBJ2-1 once TRBV4-1 15 TRBD2 CASSPVTGGWNEQFF TGCGCCAGCAGCCCCGTGACGGGGGGGTGGAATGAGCAGTTCTTC
TRBJ1-2 NA TRBV10-3 12 TRBD1 CAIRDRNYGYTF TGTGCCATCCGGGACAGGAACTATGGCTACACCTTC
TRBJ1-1 NA TRBV12-5 16 TRBD1 CASGFTLLGQGGEAFF TGTGCTAGTGGTTTCACCCTACTCGGACAGGGGGGGGAAGCTTTCTTT
TRBJ1-1 NA TRBV4-1 16 NA CASSQVGGSSNTEAFF TGCGCCAGCAGCCAAGTCGGCGGCAGCTCCAACACTGAAGCTTTCTTT
TRBJ2-1 medium-sized TRBV4-3 17 TRBD1 CASSQAGTGEAYNEQFF TGCGCCAGCAGCCAGGCCGGGACAGGGGAAGCCTACAATGAGCAGTTCTTC
TRBJ2-7 NA TRBV6-5 13 NA CASSYNAGYEQYF TGTGCCAGCAGTTACAATGCCGGCTACGAGCAGTACTTC
TRBJ1-5 NA TRBV7-6 14 NA CASSAKRGNQPQHF TGTGCCAGCAGCGCGAAACGCGGCAATCAGCCCCAGCATTTT
TRBJ1-1 NA TRBV27 15 TRBD1 CASSLNPGQGAEAFF TGTGCCAGCAGTCTAAACCCAGGACAGGGCGCTGAAGCTTTCTTT
TRBJ1-1 NA TRBV9 13 NA CASSTGTYTEAFF TGTGCCAGCAGCACGGGGACATACACTGAAGCTTTCTTT
TRBJ1-1 NA TRBV12-5 13 NA CASGPPGVSEAFF TGTGCTAGTGGTCCTCCGGGGGTTTCTGAAGCTTTCTTT
TRBJ1-1 NA TRBV27 14 TRBD1 CASMQGQMNTEAFF TGTGCCAGCATGCAGGGACAGATGAACACTGAAGCTTTCTTT
TRBJ2-3 NA TRBV7-3 12 NA CASSMGGDTQYF TGTGCCAGCAGCATGGGCGGGGATACGCAGTATTTT
TRBJ1-2 NA TRBV11-2 14 NA CASSHPSGGYGYTF TGTGCCAGCAGTCATCCCTCCGGGGGCTATGGCTACACCTTC
TRBJ2-1 NA TRBV27 18 TRBD2 CASSSPTSGGFNYNEQFF TGTGCCAGCAGTTCTCCAACTAGCGGGGGGTTCAACTACAATGAGCAGTTCTTC
TRBJ1-1 NA TRBV6-6 16 NA CASSLPPLDLSGEAFF TGTGCCAGCAGTTTGCCCCCCCTCGACCTCTCGGGGGAAGCTTTCTTT
TRBJ1-1 NA TRBV2 12 NA CASGGVNTEAFF TGTGCCAGCGGGGGCGTGAACACTGAAGCTTTCTTT
TRBJ2-1 NA TRBV18 18 TRBD2 CASSHYFATGGEINEQFF TGTGCCAGCTCTCACTACTTCGCCACGGGGGGGGAGATCAATGAGCAGTTCTTC
TRBJ1-1 NA TRBV4-3 20 NA CASSARVFGGRDFGGTEAFF TGCGCCAGCAGCGCAAGGGTCTTTGGTGGCAGGGATTTTGGTGGCACTGAAGCTTTCTTT
TRBJ1-1 NA TRBV7-3 13 NA CASSSTRGTEAFF TGTGCCAGCAGCTCGACCCGGGGCACTGAAGCTTTCTTT
TRBJ1-3 NA TRBV12-5 15 NA CASPRRGGSGNTIYF TGTGCTAGTCCCCGCCGGGGGGGCTCTGGAAACACCATATATTTT